This TCR beta chain was found in a study of CD4 T cell repertoires in COVID-19. The assay was immunoSEQ multiplex PCR, and TCRdb's table has in-frame clones only and misses some. The sample has around 7,800 clones, 84% seen once; the top ten hold roughly 2.1%. CDR1 MDHEN and CDR2 SYDVKM come from the germline V gene. V dropped 3 bases and J dropped 3 bases, with 17 bases sitting between them. The length of the CDR3 is 17 residues. Sequencing was done directly on freshly isolated, uncultured memory T cells. The chain is built from TRBV28 and TRBJ1-4; D possibly corresponds to TRBD1 (5 bases). The clonotype was recovered from a human donor who had COVID-19. Sequencing was performed on effector memory CD4+ T cells from blood, taken before the COVID-19 pandemic. The CDR3 region has the DNA TGTGCCAGCAGTTTGAGCGGGATGGGGGACGCTAATGAAAAACTGTTTTTT. It is translated as CASSLSGMGDANEKLFF.